This paragraph covers one T cell receptor beta chain sequence. This receptor's antigen is unknown. No much larger clone is present one base from it, and per-base qualities are unavailable. Collaborating institutions collected whole blood in K2EDTA tubes following their own protocols. Collaborator samples were shipped for TCRbeta analysis as frozen whole blood, isolated PBMCs, or DNA extracted from either sample type. TCRbeta CDR3 regions were amplified from genomic DNA using the immunoSEQ Assay, a bias-controlled multiplex PCR. The original pipeline was this. Within the assay, amplification of reference gene primers was used to estimate how many nucleated cells each sample contained. To quantify the absolute abundance of each unique TCRbeta CDR3 rearrangement, sequence reads were collapsed and filtered. Productive Simpson clonality was computed per sample as the square root of Simpson's diversity index over productive rearrangements. TCRdb retrieved this table from immuneACCESS and kept in-frame rearrangements only. Not all clones are present; in checked studies, unresolved V genes account for under half, and no reason is known for the remainder. V, J and clone size are those of that table, while D and trimming were read from the DNA. This sample is represented by over 200,000 clones; roughly 80% of them were singletons. The top ten clonotypes cover approximately 4.7% of the sample.

These data originate in a study of blood T cell repertoires in COVID-19 (dated by TCRdb to about 2020). At the level of the whole study: The collaborator samples originated in the United States, Italy and Spain and spanned the acute and convalescent phases of COVID-19. A de-identified subject ID, COVID-19 status, age in years and sex were almost always included in the sample metadata. Deeply sampled blood TCRbeta repertoires from subjects exposed to, actively infected with, or recovered from COVID-19 were included in the dataset. The samples were drawn from the first 160 participants of the ongoing ImmuneRACE study and from over 950 subjects provided by 6 global collaborators. The material from the prospective study consisted of cDNA or gDNA derived from T cells, B-cell-depleted T cells, or PBMCs. HLA class I and class II types, where available, came from metadata supplied by the sample provider rather than from assay-based typing. The repertoires were released in a freely available public database intended as a resource for research on the immune response to SARS-CoV-2.

The investigation overall reported the following: Clinical and demographic metadata were provided uncurated, with the amount varying by source and participant.

Sequenced: peripheral blood. The clonotype was recovered from a man aged 50 or older with active or convalescent COVID-19.

The CDR3 has the sequence CASSYTKDSRQFF. The DNA is as follows: TGTGCCAGCAGTTACACCAAGGACTCGCGGCAGTTCTTC. This sequence uses TRBV6-5 and TRBJ2-1; the D gene is possibly TRBD2, with 5 bases matching. CDR1 MNHEY and CDR2 SVGAGI were looked up in the germline V gene. The junction shows trimming of 2 bases on V and 12 bases on J, plus 14 bases between the germline ends. The CDR3, cysteine through phenylalanine, is 13 amino acids long. Kept here is only the CDR3 DNA, which spans 39 bases and is read in frame from base 1.